This T cell receptor (beta chain) was found in a study of blood T cell repertoires in COVID-19. About the research overall: The United States, Italy and Spain provided the acute and convalescent COVID-19 samples. T cells, B-cell-depleted T cells, or PBMCs supplied cDNA or gDNA.

Authors' methods: Reference gene primer amplification in the assay estimated nucleated cell counts. The assay was immunoSEQ multiplex PCR, and TCRdb's table has in-frame clones only and misses some. V, J and clone size are those of that table, while D and trimming were read from the DNA. The data hold some 150,000 clones, with 70% to 80% observed a single time. The CDR3 totals 15 residues. The V and J ends lost 5 bases and 4 bases, in that order; junction bases with no gene match: 5. Germline V gene data show CDR1 as MGHDK and CDR2 as SYGVNS. Followed over time, Seattle patients had been enrolled while infection was active.

Sequenced material: peripheral blood. The chain recombines TRBV25-1 with TRBJ2-1; 10 positions agree with TRBD1. This sequence was found in a woman aged 70 to 79 with COVID-19, enrolled during active disease. The CDR3 sequence: CASSPAGQGYNEQFF. CDR3 DNA: TGTGCCAGCAGTCCGGCGGGACAGGGGTACAATGAGCAGTTCTTC.